The 29 T cell receptor delta chains below all came from one sample that was sequenced in a study of delta chain sequences of gamma delta T cells. TCRdb reprocessed the 5' RACE reads through CATT. The data hold about 2,600 delta-chain clones, with 5% to 7% observed a single time. The sequencing sample was made of either unsorted cells or a sorted T cell fraction (not recorded which). The receptors derive from a human donor in good health.

As for this clone: No DNA is shown, since the ends of the CDR3 on it are uncertain; the CDR3 is the one TCRdb lists. The chain has TRDV1 and TRDJ3; no DNA check was done on the table's D call, TRDD3. The CDR3 extends over 29 residues, inclusive of both ends. CDR1 and CDR2 (germline): TSWWSYY, QGS. The CDR3 here is CALGNRQGSYYCACDTAGRSSWDTRQMFF.

The genes are TRDV2 and TRDJ4; D not certain. This CDR3 has 15 residues. The germline gives CDR1 GEAIGNYY, CDR2 EKD. The V and J ends lost 3 bases and 6 bases respectively, with 22 bases between them. CDR3: CACDRLSGPLPALIF. The CDR3 nucleotides are TGTGCCTGTGACCGCCTCTCCGGCCCGTTACCGGCCCTGATCTTT.

This clone was detected a few times. Only one base separates this from a far larger clonotype, so it likely reflects a read error. The same CDR3 arises from other DNA sequences in this sample as well. The chain links TRDV1 to TRDJ1, with 8 positions matching TRDD3. The CDR3 sequence is 14 residues long. V was clipped by 1 base and J by 5 bases; unmatched bases: 3. Germline V gene sequence: CDR1 TSWWSYY, CDR2 QGS. CDR3 nucleotide sequence: TGTGCTCTTGGGGAACGGGGATACCTGGATAAACTCATCTTT. It specifies CALGERGYLDKLIF.

A few counts support this clone. The CDR3 DNA sequence: TGTGCCTGTGACGCCCTTCGCGTACTGGGGGATAAGGAGGACGATAAACTCATCTTT. Protein: CACDALRVLGDKEDDKLIF. This chain joins TRDV2 and TRDJ1; 11 nucleotides align to TRDD3. This CDR3 is 19 amino acids long. Germline CDR1 and CDR2: GEAIGNYY and EKD. V trimming: 3 bases; J trimming: 4 bases; junction bases outside the gene matches: 18.

CDR3 loop: CARVRSWGLIF. The CDR3 DNA sequence: TGCGCTCGCGTCAGGTCTTGGGGACTCATCTTT. The J gene is TRDJ1; the V gene was not called. The CDR3 has 11 amino acids.

This rearrangement joins TRDV2 to TRDJ1, with 9 positions matching TRDD3. Losses at the gene ends were 0 bases for V and 0 bases for J; bases not matched to a gene: 4. This CDR3 has 16 residues. Germline loops: CDR1 GEAIGNYY, CDR2 EKD. Here the CDR3 reads CACDTVGIRDTDKLIF. DNA of the CDR3: TGTGCCTGTGACACCGTGGGGATACGCGACACCGATAAACTCATCTTT.

By share, this clone counts as medium-sized. The chain carries TRDV1 and TRDJ1; TRDD3 matches at 12 bases. Germline values: CDR1 TSWWSYY, CDR2 QGS. Losses at the gene ends were 2 bases for V and 1 base for J; bases not matched to a gene: 20. The length of the CDR3 is 22 residues. The CDR3 DNA is TGTGCTCTTGGGGAAACTCCTTCTTCACGTACTGGGGGATACAGGGTCACCGATAAACTCATCTTT. It is translated as CALGETPSSRTGGYRVTDKLIF.

This clone was counted ten times or more. This rearrangement joins TRDV1 to TRDJ1; 13 bases line up with TRDD3. The CDR3 spans 26 residues. CDR1 is TSWWSYY and CDR2 is QGS in the germline V gene. The V and J ends lost 5 bases and 0 bases, in that order; junction bases with no gene match: 33. The CDR3 protein is CALGPFLPTSTHWGIRPLRYTDKLIF. As DNA, the CDR3 is TGTGCTCTTGGGCCGTTCCTTCCTACATCCACTCACTGGGGGATACGCCCGCTAAGGTACACCGATAAACTCATCTTT.

Only a few counts were recorded for this clone. TCRdb lists the protein of a much larger clone for this DNA, which differs at residue 15, so this is likely a read error; the protein given here is translated from the DNA itself. The chain combines TRDV2 with TRDJ1, with 11 bases fitting TRDD3. Trimming at V came to 0 bases and at J to 9 bases, leaving 11 bases not matched to a gene. This CDR3 spans 16 amino acids. Germline CDR1 reads GEAIGNYY; CDR2 reads EKD. This CDR3 reads CACDTLGDTLTAQLIF. In DNA form, the CDR3 reads TGTGCCTGTGACACCCTGGGGGATACTTTGACAGCACAACTCATCTTT.

The CDR3 nucleotides read TGTGCCTGTGACACCGTTGGGACTACTTCCTATTCATACTGGGGGATACGCTGGAGTGGGGGCGATAAACTCATCTTT. Amino acid sequence: CACDTVGTTSYSYWGIRWSGGDKLIF. V and J are TRDV2 and TRDJ1, with TRDD3 matching over 13 bases. Unmatched junction bases numbered 34, after V lost 0 bases and J lost 4 bases. Germline V CDR1 and CDR2: GEAIGNYY, EKD. This CDR3 is built from 26 residues.

This clone was picked up a small number of times. V gene TRDV2 combines with J gene TRDJ1, with a tentative D call TRDD3 (6 bases). The V gene lost 0 bases and the J gene lost 0 bases, with 22 bases spanning the gap. The V gene's germline CDR1 is GEAIGNYY and CDR2 EKD. The CDR3 runs to 19 residues. The chain's CDR3 is CACDTVERSTGTHTDKLIF. CDR3 bases: TGTGCCTGTGACACCGTAGAAAGATCGACTGGGACCCACACCGATAAACTCATCTTT.

This clone was seen more than once but under ten times. Other DNA sequences in the sample encode the same CDR3. This chain connects TRDV1 to TRDJ1; 7 nucleotides align to TRDD3. CDR3 size: 22 residues. The germline gives CDR1 TSWWSYY, CDR2 QGS. V shed 0 bases and J 0 bases; nucleotides not matched to a gene: 22. The CDR3 coding sequence is TGTGCTCTTGGGGAACTCCTCACAGTGAATTCCCTGGGGGGACGGTACACCGATAAACTCATCTTT. Protein product: CALGELLTVNSLGGRYTDKLIF.

J is TRDJ1 and V is TRDV2, with no clear D. The CDR3 length is 16 residues. Germline CDR1 is GEAIGNYY and CDR2 is EKD. Trimming took off 0 bases at V and 0 bases at J, with 13 bases between the two ends. Here the CDR3 DNA reads TGTGCCTGTGACACCGTATCGGGTTTATACACCGATAAACTCATCTTT. This translates into CACDTVSGLYTDKLIF.

Relative to its sample, this clone is medium-sized. V gene TRDV2 combines with J gene TRDJ1; 8 bases agree with TRDD3. The CDR3 sequence is 21 residues long. The germline V gene encodes CDR1 GEAIGNYY and CDR2 EKD. Trimming cost V 0 bases and J 0 bases; bases outside gene matches: 20. DNA for the CDR3: TGTGCCTGTGACACCGTAGGCAACCCGAACCTTCTACTGGGGGACACCGATAAACTCATCTTT. The encoded protein is CACDTVGNPNLLLGDTDKLIF.

The called J gene is TRDJ2, whereas the V gene has no call; TRDD3 is the table's D call, not checked against the DNA. The CDR3 runs 28 residues. The CDR3 region has the DNA TGCAGTGGTATCAACGCAGAGTTGTATCCCTTAATGTCTTGGGGGGATGCCTGTGGTAGTGCTTTGACAGCACAACTCTTCTTT. Protein product: CSGINAELYPLMSWGDACGSALTAQLFF.

In its sample, this clone was seen a few times. No V gene was called, though TRDJ4 was called as the J gene; TRDD3, the table's D call, was not compared with the DNA. The CDR3 totals 34 residues. The CDR3 nucleotides are TGTAGTGCTGTCTTGGGGAAGCAGTGGTATCAACGCAGAGTCTCTTACTTTTCGCTCTTGGGGGGGATTAGGTATGTCAGCTGTGCCAGACCCCTGATCTTT. Protein product: CSAVLGKQWYQRRVSYFSLLGGIRYVSCARPLIF.

By proportion, this clone is large (0.1 to 1%). The sample contains more than one DNA sequence encoding this CDR3. The chain carries TRDV2 and TRDJ1; 11 nucleotides align to TRDD3. The CDR3 extends over 20 amino acids. After removal of 0 bases from V and 0 bases from J, the junction contained 14 bases not matched to a gene. Germline CDR1 reads GEAIGNYY; CDR2 reads EKD. The CDR3 protein is CACDTLTQLGDSVYTDKLIF. In DNA form, the CDR3 reads TGTGCCTGTGACACCCTCACCCAACTGGGGGATAGTGTGTACACCGATAAACTCATCTTT.

This clone was seen only a few times. The assigned J gene is TRDJ1, but the V gene is uncalled. This CDR3 is built from 17 residues. The CDR3 nucleotides read TGCAGTGGTATCAACGCAGAGTTCAATGGAATGGTTTCTTGGGGCATCTTT. This gives the protein CSGINAEFNGMVSWGIF.

By share of the sample, this clone is medium-sized. The rearrangement uses TRDV2 and TRDJ1, with 7 bases matching TRDD3. The V gene's germline CDR1 is GEAIGNYY and CDR2 EKD. The CDR3 is 15 residues long. V lost 3 bases to trimming and J lost 0 bases; unmatched junction nucleotides: 6. The CDR3, as DNA: TGTGCCTGTGACGAGGTGGGGGACTACACCGATAAACTCATCTTT. Encoded protein: CACDEVGDYTDKLIF.

This rearrangement joins TRDV1 to TRDJ1, with D possibly being TRDD3 (6 bases). This CDR3 is 19 amino acids long. Germline loops: CDR1 TSWWSYY, CDR2 QGS. V was shortened by 3 bases and J by 0 bases, with 23 bases between the two germline ends. The CDR3 loop is CALGENATILGMYTDKLIF. In DNA form, the CDR3 reads TGTGCTCTTGGGGAGAACGCTACGATCTTGGGGATGTACACCGATAAACTCATCTTT.

This clone was detected only a few times. The TCRdb protein, from a much larger clone, departs from this DNA's translation at residue 8, likely by read error; the protein shown derives from the DNA. The rearrangement joins TRDV2 to TRDJ2; 7 nucleotides line up with TRDD3. The CDR3 spans 18 residues. CDR1 and CDR2 (germline): GEAIGNYY, EKD. The trim removed 3 bases at V and 5 bases at J, leaving 17 bases unmatched. In DNA form, the CDR3 reads TGTGCCTGTGACCCCTTACTGGTGGATACGCTGGAAACAGCACAACTCTTCTTT. Translated, it gives CACDPLLVDTLETAQLFF.

This clone was detected only a few times. TCRdb records a much larger clone's protein for this DNA, with a difference at residue 4 that likely arises from a read error; the protein given is the translation of the DNA. The J gene is TRDJ1, the V gene TRDV1, with TRDD3 matching over 11 bases. The germline gives CDR1 TSWWSYY, CDR2 QGS. The CDR3 is 19 residues long. The CDR3 protein is CALWELGFRSWGIPLKLIF. CDR3 coding DNA: TGTGCTCTTTGGGAACTAGGATTTCGGAGCTGGGGGATACCCCTTAAACTCATCTTT.

This clone was observed a few times. The chain combines TRDV2 with TRDJ3; 8 positions match TRDD3. Germline V lookup: CDR1 GEAIGNYY, CDR2 EKD. V trimming: 2 bases; J trimming: 0 bases; junction bases outside the gene matches: 8. This CDR3 is 19 amino acids long. CDR3 coding DNA: TGTGCCTGTGACAGTCTGGGGGACTCCAGCTCCTGGGACACCCGACAGATGTTTTTC. It is translated as CACDSLGDSSSWDTRQMFF.

This clone rates as medium-sized. The J gene is TRDJ1, the V gene TRDV2; D may be TRDD3 (5 bases). Germline CDR1 is GEAIGNYY and CDR2 is EKD. CDR3 size: 16 residues. Trimming cost V 5 bases and J 0 bases, with 18 bases left between them. DNA of the CDR3: TGTGCCTGTGCCGCGGTTGGAGGGATGTACACCGATAAACTCATCTTT. Its translation: CACAAVGGMYTDKLIF.

The chain employs TRDV1 and TRDJ1, with a possible D match to TRDD3 (5 bases). Trimming took 3 bases from V and 1 from J, leaving 18 bases between them. CDR3 length: 17 residues. Germline loops: CDR1 TSWWSYY, CDR2 QGS. The CDR3 bases are TGTGCTCTTGGGGAGAATCGAGGATATGAGTCCACCGATAAACTCATCTTT. Protein product: CALGENRGYESTDKLIF.

A remark on this clone: For this DNA, TCRdb reports the protein of a much larger clone, which diverges at residue 4, most likely from a read error; the protein presented here is translated directly from the DNA. The CDR3 spells CALETTSYSYWGIRWSGGDKLIF. The CDR3 DNA is TGTGCTCTTGAGACTACTTCCTATTCATACTGGGGGATACGCTGGAGTGGGGGCGATAAACTCATCTTT. The chain recombines TRDV1 with TRDJ1, with 13 positions matching TRDD3. With 7 bases clipped from V and 4 bases from J, the junction kept 30 bases outside the gene matches. The length of the CDR3 is 23 residues. Germline V lookup: CDR1 TSWWSYY, CDR2 QGS.

This clone is deemed medium-sized. The chain joins TRDV2 to TRDJ1; TRDD3 aligns across 10 bases. The CDR3 consists of 18 residues. CDR1 GEAIGNYY and CDR2 EKD come from the germline V gene. The V and J ends lost 2 bases and 0 bases, in that order; junction bases with no gene match: 11. The CDR3 sequence is CACDSLLGDSPHTDKLIF. CDR3 DNA: TGTGCCTGTGACAGTTTACTGGGGGATTCACCCCACACCGATAAACTCATCTTT.

Remarks on this clone: This sequence is one base from a far larger clone and is likely a read error. The same CDR3 is also encoded by other DNA sequences in this sample. The genes are TRDV2 and TRDJ3; D remains unclear. Germline CDR1 and CDR2: GEAIGNYY and EKD. The CDR3 totals 16 residues. DNA for the CDR3: TGTGCCTGCGACACCGTTGGAGTAAGCGACACCCGACAGATGTTTTTC. This encodes CACDTVGVSDTRQMFF.

This clone was counted between two and nine times. The rearrangement uses TRDV2 and TRDJ1; 11 nucleotides align to TRDD3. Looked up from germline, CDR1 is GEAIGNYY and CDR2 is EKD. The V and J ends lost 0 bases and 1 base, in that order; junction bases with no gene match: 9. CDR3 length: 18 amino acids. CDR3 coding DNA: TGTGCCTGTGACACCGTTGGGGGATACGAAGAGTCCACCGATAAACTCATCTTT. Its protein is CACDTVGGYEESTDKLIF.